This TCR beta chain was recorded in a study of control samples from healthy donors and cancer patients (dated by TCRdb to the early 2020s). CDR1 LNHDA and CDR2 SQIVND were looked up in the germline V gene (reference sequence). V sheds 7 bases and J sheds 4 bases, leaving 8 bases between their ends. Including cysteine and phenylalanine, the CDR3 has 13 amino acids. Only the CDR3 DNA is retained, 39 bases long and in frame from the first base. The method was the immunoSEQ multiplex PCR assay. What TCRdb holds here is the immuneACCESS table cut down to in-frame rearrangements. Part of the clones is not present; checked against another copy, under half of the missing clones reflect an unresolved V gene, and the others are unexplained. This sample gives around 76,000 clones in total; around 94% of them show up just once. In total, the top ten clones hold approximately 5.7% of the sample. This clone appeared once. The antigen it binds to is not known. The sample holds no much larger clone one base away, and base qualities are not on file.

The clonotype comes from a woman aged 40 to 50 in good health. The chain is encoded by TRBV19 joined to TRBJ2-6; the D gene is possibly TRBD2, with 6 bases matching. The specimen sequenced was blood. The sequenced DNA: TGTGCCAGTACGGGGGTCGGGGCCAACGTCCTGACTTTC. Translated, this gives CASTGVGANVLTF.